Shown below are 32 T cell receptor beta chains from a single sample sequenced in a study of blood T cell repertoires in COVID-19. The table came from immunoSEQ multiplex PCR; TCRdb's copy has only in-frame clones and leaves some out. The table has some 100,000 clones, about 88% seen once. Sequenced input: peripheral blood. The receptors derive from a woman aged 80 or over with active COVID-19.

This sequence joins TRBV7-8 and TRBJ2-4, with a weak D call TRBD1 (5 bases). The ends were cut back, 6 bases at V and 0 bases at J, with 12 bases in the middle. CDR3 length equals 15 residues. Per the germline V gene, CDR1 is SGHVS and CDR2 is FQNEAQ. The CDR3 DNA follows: TGTGCCAGCAGACCTGACAGAATAGCCAAAAACATTCAGTACTTC. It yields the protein CASRPDRIAKNIQYF.

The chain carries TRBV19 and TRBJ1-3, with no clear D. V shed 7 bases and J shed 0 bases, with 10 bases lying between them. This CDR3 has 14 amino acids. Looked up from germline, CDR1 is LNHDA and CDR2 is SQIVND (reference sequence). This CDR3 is CASNHAGSGNTIYF. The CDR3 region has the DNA TGTGCCAGTAACCACGCGGGCTCTGGAAACACCATATATTTT. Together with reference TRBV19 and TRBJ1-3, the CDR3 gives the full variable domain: DGGITQSPKYLFRKEGQNVTLSCEQNLNHDAMYWYRQDPGQGLRLIYYSQIVNDFQKGDIAEGYSVSREKKESFPLTVTSAQKNPTAFYLCASNHAGSGNTIYFGEGSWLTVV.

The CDR3 sequence: CASSVPGGYEQYF. The CDR3 nucleotides read TGTGCCAGCTCGGTACCAGGGGGCTACGAGCAGTACTTC. The chain links TRBV18 to TRBJ2-7; 7 nucleotides align to TRBD1. Germline CDR1 reads KGHSH; CDR2 reads LQKENI. The CDR3 covers 13 residues. V shed 6 bases, J shed 3 bases, and the junction held 5 bases outside the gene matches.

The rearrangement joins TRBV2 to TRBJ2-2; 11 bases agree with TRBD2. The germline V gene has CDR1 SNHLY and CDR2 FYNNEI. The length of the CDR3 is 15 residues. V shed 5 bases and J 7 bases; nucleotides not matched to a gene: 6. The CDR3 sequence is CASSPTSGRIGELFF. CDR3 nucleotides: TGTGCCAGCAGTCCTACTAGCGGGAGAATCGGGGAGCTGTTTTTT.

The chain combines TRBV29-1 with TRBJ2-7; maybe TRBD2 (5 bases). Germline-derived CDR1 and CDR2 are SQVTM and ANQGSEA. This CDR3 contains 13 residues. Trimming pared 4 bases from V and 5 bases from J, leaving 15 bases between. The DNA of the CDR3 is TGCAGCGTTGGGCGGGCCCCCCCCAACGAGCAGTACTTC. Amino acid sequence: CSVGRAPPNEQYF.

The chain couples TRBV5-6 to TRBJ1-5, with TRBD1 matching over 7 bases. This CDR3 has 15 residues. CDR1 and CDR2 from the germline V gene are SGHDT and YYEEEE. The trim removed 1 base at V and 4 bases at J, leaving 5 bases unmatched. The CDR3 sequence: CASSLMAGGNQPQHF. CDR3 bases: TGTGCCAGCAGCTTGATGGCAGGGGGGAATCAGCCCCAGCATTTT.

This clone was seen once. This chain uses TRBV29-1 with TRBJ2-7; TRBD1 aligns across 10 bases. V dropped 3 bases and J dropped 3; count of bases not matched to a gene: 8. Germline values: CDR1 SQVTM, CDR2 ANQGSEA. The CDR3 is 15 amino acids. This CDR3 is CSVETGQGLHYEQYF. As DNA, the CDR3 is TGCAGCGTTGAGACGGGACAGGGGCTACACTACGAGCAGTACTTC.

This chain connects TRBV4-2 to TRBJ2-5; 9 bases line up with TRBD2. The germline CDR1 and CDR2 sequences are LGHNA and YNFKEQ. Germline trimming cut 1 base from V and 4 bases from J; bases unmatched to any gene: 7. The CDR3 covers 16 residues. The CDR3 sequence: CASSQGGREGRETQYF. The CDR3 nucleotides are TGTGCCAGCAGCCAAGGGGGGCGGGAGGGCCGAGAGACCCAGTACTTC.

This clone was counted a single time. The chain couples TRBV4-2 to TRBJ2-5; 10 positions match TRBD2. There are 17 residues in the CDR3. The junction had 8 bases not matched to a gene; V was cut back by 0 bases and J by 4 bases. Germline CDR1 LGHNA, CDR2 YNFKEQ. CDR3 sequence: CASSQDPSGSRPETQYF. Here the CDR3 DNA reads TGTGCCAGCAGCCAAGACCCTAGCGGGAGTCGGCCAGAGACCCAGTACTTC.

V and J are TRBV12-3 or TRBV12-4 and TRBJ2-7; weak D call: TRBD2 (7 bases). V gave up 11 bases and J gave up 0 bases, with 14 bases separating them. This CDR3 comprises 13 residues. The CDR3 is CAGGPSGSYEQYF. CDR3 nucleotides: TGTGCCGGGGGCCCTAGCGGCTCCTACGAGCAGTACTTC.

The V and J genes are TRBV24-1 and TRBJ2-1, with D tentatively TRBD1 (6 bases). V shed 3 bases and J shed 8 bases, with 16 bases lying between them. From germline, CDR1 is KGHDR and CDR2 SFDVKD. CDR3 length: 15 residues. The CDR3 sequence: CATSDRGDRQDEQFF. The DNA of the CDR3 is TGTGCCACCAGTGATAGAGGGGATAGACAGGATGAGCAGTTCTTC.

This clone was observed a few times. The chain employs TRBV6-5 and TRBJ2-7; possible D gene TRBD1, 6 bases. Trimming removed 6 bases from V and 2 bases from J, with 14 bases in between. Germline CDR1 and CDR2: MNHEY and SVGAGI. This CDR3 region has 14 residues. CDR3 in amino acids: CASRKGDPTYEQYF. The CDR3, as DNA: TGTGCCAGCAGAAAGGGGGACCCGACCTACGAGCAGTACTTC.

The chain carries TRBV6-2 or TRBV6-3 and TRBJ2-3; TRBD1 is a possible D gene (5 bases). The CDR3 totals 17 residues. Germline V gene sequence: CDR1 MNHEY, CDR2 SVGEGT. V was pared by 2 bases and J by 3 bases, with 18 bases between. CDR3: CASSYDWVQERTDTQYF. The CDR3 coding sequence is TGTGCCAGCAGTTACGATTGGGTACAGGAACGGACAGATACGCAGTATTTT.

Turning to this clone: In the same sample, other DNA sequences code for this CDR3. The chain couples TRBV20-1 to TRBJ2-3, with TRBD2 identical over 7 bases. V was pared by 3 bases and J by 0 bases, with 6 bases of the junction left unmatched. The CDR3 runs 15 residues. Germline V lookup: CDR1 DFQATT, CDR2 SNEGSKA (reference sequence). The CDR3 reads CSASSLAESTDTQYF. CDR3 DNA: TGCAGTGCTAGTTCGCTAGCGGAAAGCACAGATACGCAGTATTTT.

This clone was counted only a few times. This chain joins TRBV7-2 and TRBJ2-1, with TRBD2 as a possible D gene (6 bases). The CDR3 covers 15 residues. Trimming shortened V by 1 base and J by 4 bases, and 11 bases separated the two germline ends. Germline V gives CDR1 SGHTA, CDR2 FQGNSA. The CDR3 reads CASSLGGDLYNEQFF. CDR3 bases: TGTGCCAGCAGCTTAGGGGGGGACTTATACAATGAGCAGTTCTTC.

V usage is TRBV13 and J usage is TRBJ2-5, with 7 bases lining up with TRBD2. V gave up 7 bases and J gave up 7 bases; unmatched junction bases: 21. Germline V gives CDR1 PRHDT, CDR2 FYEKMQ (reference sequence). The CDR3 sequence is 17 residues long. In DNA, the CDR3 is TGTGCCAGCACCCCCCTAAGAGGGACTAACCAAGAGTGGACCCAGTACTTC. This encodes CASTPLRGTNQEWTQYF.

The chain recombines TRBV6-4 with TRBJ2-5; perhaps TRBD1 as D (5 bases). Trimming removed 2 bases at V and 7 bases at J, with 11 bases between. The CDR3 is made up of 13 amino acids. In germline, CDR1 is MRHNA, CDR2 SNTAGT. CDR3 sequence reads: CASSDRAQGTQYF. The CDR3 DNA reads TGTGCCAGCAGTGACAGGGCCCAGGGGACCCAGTACTTC.

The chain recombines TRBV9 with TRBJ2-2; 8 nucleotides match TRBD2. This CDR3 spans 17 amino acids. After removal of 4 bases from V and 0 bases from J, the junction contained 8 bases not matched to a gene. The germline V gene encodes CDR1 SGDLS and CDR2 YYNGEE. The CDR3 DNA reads TGTGCCAGCAGCCTTTCCCCGACTAGCGCGAACACCGGGGAGCTGTTTTTT. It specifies CASSLSPTSANTGELFF.

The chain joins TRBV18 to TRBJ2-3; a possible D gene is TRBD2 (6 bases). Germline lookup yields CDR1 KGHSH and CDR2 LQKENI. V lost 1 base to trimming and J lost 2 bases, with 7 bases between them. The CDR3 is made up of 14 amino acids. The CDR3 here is CASSPRGDTDTQYF. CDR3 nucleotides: TGTGCCAGCTCACCACGCGGGGACACAGATACGCAGTATTTT.

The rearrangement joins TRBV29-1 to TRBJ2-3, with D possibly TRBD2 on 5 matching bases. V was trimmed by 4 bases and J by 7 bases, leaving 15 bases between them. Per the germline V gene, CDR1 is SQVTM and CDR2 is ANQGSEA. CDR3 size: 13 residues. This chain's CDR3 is CSVGTIEGHTQYF. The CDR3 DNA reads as TGCAGCGTTGGGACCATCGAGGGCCATACGCAGTATTTT.

Written as DNA, the CDR3 is TGTGCCAGCAGCCCCCCGGGCAGGGAAGAGACCCAGTACTTC. Translation: CASSPPGREETQYF. The chain has TRBV7-9 and TRBJ2-5, with D perhaps matching TRBD1 (5 bases). Trimming stripped 5 bases from V and 3 bases from J, with 13 bases between. Germline V gene lookup returns CDR1 SEHNR and CDR2 FQNEAQ (reference sequence). The CDR3 spans 14 residues.

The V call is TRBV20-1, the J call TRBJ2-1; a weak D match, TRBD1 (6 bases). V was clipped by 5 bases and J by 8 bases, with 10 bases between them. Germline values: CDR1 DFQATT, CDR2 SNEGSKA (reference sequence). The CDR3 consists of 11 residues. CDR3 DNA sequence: TGCAGTGCTGGGACACTGGATGAGCAGTTCTTC. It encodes CSAGTLDEQFF.

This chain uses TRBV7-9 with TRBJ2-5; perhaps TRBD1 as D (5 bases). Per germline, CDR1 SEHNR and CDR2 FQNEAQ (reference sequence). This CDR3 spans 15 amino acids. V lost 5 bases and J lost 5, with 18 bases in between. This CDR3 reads CASSPNQGKGETQYF. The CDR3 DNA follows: TGTGCCAGCAGCCCGAATCAGGGCAAAGGGGAGACCCAGTACTTC.

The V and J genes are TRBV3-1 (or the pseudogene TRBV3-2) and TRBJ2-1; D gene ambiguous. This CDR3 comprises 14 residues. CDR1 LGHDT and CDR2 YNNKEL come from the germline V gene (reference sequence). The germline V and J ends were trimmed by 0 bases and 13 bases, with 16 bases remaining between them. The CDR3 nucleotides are TGTGCCAGCAGCCAAGAGTACAGTTCTGTGGGTCAGTTCTTC. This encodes CASSQEYSSVGQFF.

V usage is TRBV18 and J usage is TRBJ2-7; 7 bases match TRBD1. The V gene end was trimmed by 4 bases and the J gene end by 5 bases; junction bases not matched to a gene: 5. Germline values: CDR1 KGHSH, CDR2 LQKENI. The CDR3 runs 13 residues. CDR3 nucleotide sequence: TGTGCCAGCTCACTGACAGGGATCCACGAGCAGTACTTC. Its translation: CASSLTGIHEQYF.

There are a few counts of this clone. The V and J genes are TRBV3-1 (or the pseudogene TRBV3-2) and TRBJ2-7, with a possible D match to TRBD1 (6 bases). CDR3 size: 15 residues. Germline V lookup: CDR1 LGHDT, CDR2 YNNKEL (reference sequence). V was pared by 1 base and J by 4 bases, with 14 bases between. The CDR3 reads CASSQGQASTYEQYF. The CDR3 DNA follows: TGTGCCAGCAGCCAAGGACAGGCATCCACTTACGAGCAGTACTTC.

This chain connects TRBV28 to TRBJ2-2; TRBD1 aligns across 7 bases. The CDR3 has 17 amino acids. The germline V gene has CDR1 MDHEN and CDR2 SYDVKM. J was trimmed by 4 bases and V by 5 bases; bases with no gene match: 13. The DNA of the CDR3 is TGTGCCAGCAGTCCCATGACAGGGTTTCGTGGCACCGGGGAGCTGTTTTTT. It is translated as CASSPMTGFRGTGELFF.

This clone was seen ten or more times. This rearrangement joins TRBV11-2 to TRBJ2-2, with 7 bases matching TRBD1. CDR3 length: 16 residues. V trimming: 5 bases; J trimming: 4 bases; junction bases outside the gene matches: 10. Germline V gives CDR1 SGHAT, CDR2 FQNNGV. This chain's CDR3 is CASSDRGGVGTGELFF. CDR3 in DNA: TGTGCCAGCAGCGACAGAGGGGGCGTAGGCACCGGGGAGCTGTTTTTT.

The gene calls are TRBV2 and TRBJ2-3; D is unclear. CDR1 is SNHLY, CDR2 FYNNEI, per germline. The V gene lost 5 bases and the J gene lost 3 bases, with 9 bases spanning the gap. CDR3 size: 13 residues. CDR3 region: CASSSQATDTQYF. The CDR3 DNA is TGTGCCAGCAGTTCCCAGGCGACAGATACGCAGTATTTT.

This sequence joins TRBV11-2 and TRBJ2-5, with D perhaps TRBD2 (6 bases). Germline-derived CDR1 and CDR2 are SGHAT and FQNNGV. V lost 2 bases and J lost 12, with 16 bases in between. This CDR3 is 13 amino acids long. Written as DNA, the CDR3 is TGTGCCAGCAGCTTAACTAGTGCCGCGGGGAAGTACTTC. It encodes CASSLTSAAGKYF. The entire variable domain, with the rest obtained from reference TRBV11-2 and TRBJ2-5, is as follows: EAGVAQSPRYKIIEKRQSVAFWCNPISGHATLYWYQQILGQGPKLLIQFQNNGVVDDSQLPKDRFSAERLKGVDSTLKIQPAKLEDSAVYLCASSLTSAAGKYFGPGTRLLVL.

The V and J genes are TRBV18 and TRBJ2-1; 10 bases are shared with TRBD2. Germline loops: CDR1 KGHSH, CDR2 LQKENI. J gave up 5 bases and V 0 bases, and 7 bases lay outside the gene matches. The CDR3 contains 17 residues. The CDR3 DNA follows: TGTGCCAGCTCACCACCGGCTAGCGGGAGTATCGACAATGAGCAGTTCTTC. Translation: CASSPPASGSIDNEQFF.

CDR3 sequence (DNA): TGTGCCAGCAGTTATAGTTTAAGGGACAGGGGGCTGTATGGGAACTACGAGCAGTACTTC. This translates into CASSYSLRDRGLYGNYEQYF. The chain has TRBV28 and TRBJ2-7; 12 bases agree with TRBD1. Per germline, CDR1 MDHEN and CDR2 SYDVKM. The CDR3 is made up of 20 amino acids. V trimming: 4 bases; J trimming: 3 bases; junction bases outside the gene matches: 19.